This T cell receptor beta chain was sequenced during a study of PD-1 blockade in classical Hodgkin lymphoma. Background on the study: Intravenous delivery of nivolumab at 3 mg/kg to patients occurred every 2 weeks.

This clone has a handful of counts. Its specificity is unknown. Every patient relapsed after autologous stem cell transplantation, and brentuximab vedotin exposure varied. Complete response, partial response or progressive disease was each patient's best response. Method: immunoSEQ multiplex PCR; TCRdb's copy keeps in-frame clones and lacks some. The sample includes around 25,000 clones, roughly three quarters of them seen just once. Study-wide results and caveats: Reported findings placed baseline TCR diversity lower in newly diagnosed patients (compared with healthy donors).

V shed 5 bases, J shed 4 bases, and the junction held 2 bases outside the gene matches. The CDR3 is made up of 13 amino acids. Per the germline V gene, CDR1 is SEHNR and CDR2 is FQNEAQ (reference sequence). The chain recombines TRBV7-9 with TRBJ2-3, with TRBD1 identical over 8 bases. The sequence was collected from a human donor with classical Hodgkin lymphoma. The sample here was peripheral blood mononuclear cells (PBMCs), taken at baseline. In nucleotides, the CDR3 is TGTGCCAGCAGCCCCAGGGGGCCAGATACGCAGTATTTT. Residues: CASSPRGPDTQYF.